The 9 T cell receptor beta chains below all came from one sample that was sequenced in a study of blood T cell repertoires in COVID-19. Clones were read by immunoSEQ multiplex PCR, and TCRdb kept only the in-frame ones, dropping some. Of roughly 200,000 clones in the sample, 81% are singletons; the top ten hold 10% to 15%. Sequenced material: peripheral blood. These receptor sequences come from an elderly woman with COVID-19, enrolled during active disease.

The CDR3 DNA reads as TGTGCCAGCAGTCCAGGGGAGAGGAATTCACCCCTCCACTTT. It translates to CASSPGERNSPLHF. The chain employs TRBV6-6 and TRBJ1-6, with D possibly matching TRBD1 (6 bases). Germline assignment: CDR1 MNHNY and CDR2 SVGAGI (reference sequence). Trimming stripped 5 bases from V and 7 bases from J, with 12 bases between. This CDR3 contains 14 residues.

The rearrangement links TRBV4-1 to TRBJ2-2, with TRBD2 matching over 14 bases. CDR3 length: 18 residues. V dropped 2 bases and J dropped 7; count of bases not matched to a gene: 9. The germline CDR1 and CDR2 sequences are MGHRA and YSYEKL. Here the CDR3 reads CASSQLRLAGGPFGELFF. CDR3 nucleotide sequence: TGCGCCAGCAGCCAACTCCGACTAGCGGGGGGGCCTTTCGGGGAGCTGTTTTTT.

The V gene is TRBV7-2, the J gene TRBJ2-7; D not resolved. There are 12 residues in the CDR3. Trimming shortened V by 5 bases and J by 5 bases, and 10 bases separated the two germline ends. Germline-derived CDR1 and CDR2 are SGHTA and FQGNSA. For the CDR3, the DNA is TGTGCCAGCAGCCCGCAAGCCAACGAGCAGTACTTC. Translating it yields CASSPQANEQYF.

V gene TRBV7-9 combines with J gene TRBJ2-3; TRBD1 might be the D (5 bases). This CDR3 has 17 residues. The V end was cut by 5 bases, the J end by 0 bases, with 18 bases between. Germline assignment: CDR1 SEHNR and CDR2 FQNEAQ (reference sequence). The CDR3 DNA reads TGTGCCAGCAGCCCTTTCAAACAGACAGTTAGCACAGATACGCAGTATTTT. The encoded protein is CASSPFKQTVSTDTQYF.

V usage is TRBV3-1 (or the pseudogene TRBV3-2) and J usage is TRBJ2-2; 8 bases fit TRBD2. This CDR3 is 15 amino acids long. With 5 bases clipped from V and 2 bases from J, the junction kept 4 bases outside the gene matches. The V gene's germline CDR1 is LGHDT and CDR2 YNNKEL (reference sequence). CDR3 bases: TGTGCCAGCAGCGGGCGGGAGGTAAACACCGGGGAGCTGTTTTTT. Its protein product is CASSGREVNTGELFF.

This chain connects TRBV9 to TRBJ2-1; TRBD2 is a possible D gene (5 bases). Germline CDR1 reads SGDLS; CDR2 reads YYNGEE. CDR3 size: 17 residues. V gave up 4 bases and J gave up 8 bases, with 25 bases separating them. Here the CDR3 reads CASSSRPGIIGSDEQFF. As DNA, the CDR3 is TGTGCCAGCAGCTCCCGGCCCGGGATCATTGGGTCCGATGAGCAGTTCTTC.

The chain employs TRBV5-1 and TRBJ2-1; maybe TRBD2 (5 bases). Germline loops: CDR1 SGHRS, CDR2 YFSETQ. Trimming took off 0 bases at V and 4 bases at J, with 11 bases between the two ends. The CDR3 runs to 15 residues. The CDR3 nucleotides are TGCGCCAGCAGCTTGGGATCGGGGATTTACAATGAGCAGTTCTTC. It specifies CASSLGSGIYNEQFF.

V and J are TRBV4-3 and TRBJ1-1, with unresolved D. Trimming stripped 0 bases from V and 8 bases from J, with 13 bases between. CDR3 length equals 14 residues. Germline loops: CDR1 LGHNA, CDR2 YSLEER. The CDR3 DNA reads TGCGCCAGCAGCCAAGATCTAGCCAACAGAGAAGCTTTCTTT. Amino acid sequence: CASSQDLANREAFF.

This chain links TRBV5-1 with TRBJ2-3, with TRBD2 identical over 11 bases. Germline CDR1 reads SGHRS; CDR2 reads YFSETQ. The V and J ends lost 0 bases and 6 bases, in that order; junction bases with no gene match: 21. This CDR3 has 21 amino acids. The CDR3 region is CASSLDVRGVTTSGSTDTQYF. CDR3 coding DNA: TGCGCCAGCAGCTTGGACGTCAGGGGGGTGACTACTAGCGGGAGTACTGATACGCAGTATTTT.